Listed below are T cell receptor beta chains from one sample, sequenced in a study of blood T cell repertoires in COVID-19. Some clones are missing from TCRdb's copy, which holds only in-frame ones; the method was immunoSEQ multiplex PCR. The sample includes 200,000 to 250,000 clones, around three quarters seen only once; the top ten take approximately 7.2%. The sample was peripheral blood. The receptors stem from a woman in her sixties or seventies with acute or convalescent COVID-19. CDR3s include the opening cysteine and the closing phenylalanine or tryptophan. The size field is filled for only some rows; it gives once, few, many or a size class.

CDR3aa: CASSYQMNTEAFF
v_gene: TRBV6-5
abundance: -

CDR3aa: CASSRSGSTYEQYF
v_gene: TRBV5-5
abundance: -

CDR3aa: CASSYASGGRQPQHF
v_gene: TRBV6-6
abundance: -

CDR3aa: CASSTGAASNQPQHF
v_gene: TRBV18
abundance: -

CDR3aa: CASSLGTSGANEQFF
v_gene: TRBV5-1
abundance: few

CDR3aa: CASSVGSGGAQYEQYF
v_gene: TRBV9
abundance: -

CDR3aa: CATSDLAGDYNEQFF
v_gene: TRBV24-1
abundance: many

CDR3aa: CASSLGQGSTDYTF
v_gene: TRBV5-1
abundance: -

CDR3aa: CSVTGETQYF
v_gene: TRBV29-1
abundance: once

CDR3aa: CASSGTTGVHETQYF
v_gene: TRBV9
abundance: -

CDR3aa: CASIRPGGGRGEQFF
v_gene: TRBV2
abundance: -

CDR3aa: CASTAAPDIQYF
v_gene: TRBV7-3
abundance: -

CDR3aa: CASSHSDRASYGYTF
v_gene: TRBV3-1/TRBV3-2
abundance: -

CDR3aa: CASSLMGDNNQPQHF
v_gene: TRBV5-1
abundance: few

CDR3aa: CATSRDIVNTGELFF
v_gene: TRBV15
abundance: -

CDR3aa: CASSSLDRGETDTQYF
v_gene: TRBV5-1
abundance: many

CDR3aa: CASSYGQATGELFF
v_gene: TRBV5-1
abundance: -

CDR3aa: CASSQGWTSIDSPLHF
v_gene: TRBV4-1
abundance: -

CDR3aa: CAAHSGTTDGYTF
v_gene: TRBV10-3
abundance: -

CDR3aa: CASSLVGRGQVTQYF
v_gene: TRBV5-1
abundance: -

CDR3aa: CATKRQISSYEQYF
v_gene: TRBV11-2
abundance: few

CDR3aa: CASSFTRTGLNEKLFF
v_gene: TRBV27
abundance: -

CDR3aa: CASRERGDRVWGSTEAFF
v_gene: TRBV21-1
abundance: -

CDR3aa: CAISEQDLDTQYF
v_gene: TRBV10-3
abundance: -

CDR3aa: CASSLDTGFEETQYF
v_gene: TRBV7-2
abundance: -

CDR3aa: CATSRDHGGETQYF
v_gene: TRBV15
abundance: -

CDR3aa: CASSLDSRGGGTGELFF
v_gene: TRBV5-1
abundance: -

CDR3aa: CASSLVGTGGGESPLHF
v_gene: TRBV5-1
abundance: -